This entry is about one T cell receptor beta chain. Trimming stripped 0 bases from V and 1 base from J, with 9 bases between. The germline gives CDR1 LGHDT, CDR2 YNNKEL (reference sequence). The length of the CDR3 is 15 residues. This sample stems from a study of blood T cell repertoires in COVID-19. Measured with immunoSEQ multiplex PCR; TCRdb has only the in-frame clones, and not every one. The table shows around 150,000 clones, with roughly 88% occurring only once. The origin of this receptor is a man aged 60-69 years with active or convalescent COVID-19. The gene calls are TRBV3-1 (or the pseudogene TRBV3-2) and TRBJ2-5; TRBD2 might be the D (5 bases). Sample: peripheral blood. CDR3 DNA sequence: TGTGCCAGCAGCCAAGAATCGGGATTCCAAGAGACCCAGTACTTC. Its protein is CASSQESGFQETQYF.